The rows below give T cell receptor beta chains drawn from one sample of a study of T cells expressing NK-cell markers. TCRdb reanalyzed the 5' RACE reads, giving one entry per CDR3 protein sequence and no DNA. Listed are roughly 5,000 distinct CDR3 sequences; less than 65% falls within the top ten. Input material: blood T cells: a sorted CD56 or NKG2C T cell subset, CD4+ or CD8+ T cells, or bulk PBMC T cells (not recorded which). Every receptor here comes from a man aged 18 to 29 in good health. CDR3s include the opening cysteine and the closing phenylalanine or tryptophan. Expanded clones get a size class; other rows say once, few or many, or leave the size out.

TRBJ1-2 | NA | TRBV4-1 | CASSQVGGNGYTF
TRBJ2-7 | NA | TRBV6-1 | CASGFRGGLAYEQYF
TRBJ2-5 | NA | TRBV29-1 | CSVVAPQETQYF
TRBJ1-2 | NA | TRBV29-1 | CSVENWDYGYTF
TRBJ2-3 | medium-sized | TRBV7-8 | CASSSPRTSGSTDTQYF
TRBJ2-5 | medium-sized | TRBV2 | CASSGTREETQYF
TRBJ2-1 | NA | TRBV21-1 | CASSKLAGGSGNEQFF
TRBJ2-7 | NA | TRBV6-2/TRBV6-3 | CASSPSESSAEQYF
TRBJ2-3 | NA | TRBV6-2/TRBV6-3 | CASSYEGGGPDTQYF
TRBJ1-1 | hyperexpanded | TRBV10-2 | CASSDLQGLAFEAFF
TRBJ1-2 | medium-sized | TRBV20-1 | CSARDDQWTPRNGYTF
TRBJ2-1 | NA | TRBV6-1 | CASSEGLEGYNEQFF
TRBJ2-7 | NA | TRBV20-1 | CSAREAGEVYEQYF
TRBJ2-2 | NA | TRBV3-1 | CASNKDLLTGELFF
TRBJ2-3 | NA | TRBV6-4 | CASSDSQGASTDTQYF
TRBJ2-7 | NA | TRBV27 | CASSLIAGGLSYEQYF
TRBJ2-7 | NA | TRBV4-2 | CASSQAIGGTLSYEQYF
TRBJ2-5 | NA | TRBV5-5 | CASSLGQKETQYF
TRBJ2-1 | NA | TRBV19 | CASSKPLGNEQFF
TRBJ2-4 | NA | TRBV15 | CATSTEAKNIQYF
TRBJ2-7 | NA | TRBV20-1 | CSALRLALYEQYF
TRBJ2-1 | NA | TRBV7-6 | CASSLWGASQADEQFF
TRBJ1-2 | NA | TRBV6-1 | CASSQYRGGIYGYTF
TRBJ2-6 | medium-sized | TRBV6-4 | CASSDGSQSGANVLTF
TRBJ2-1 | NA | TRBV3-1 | CASSPPSYNEQFF
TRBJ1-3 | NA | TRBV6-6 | CASSNIGNTIYF
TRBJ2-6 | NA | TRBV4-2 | CASSASDSSGANVLTF
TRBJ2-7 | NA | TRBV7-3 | CASSPMSGLAYEQYF
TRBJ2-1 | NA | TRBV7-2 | CASSLTSGAYNEQFF
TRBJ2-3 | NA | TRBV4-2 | CASSKREPADTQYF
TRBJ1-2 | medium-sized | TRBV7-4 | CASSEGNRDRYGYTF
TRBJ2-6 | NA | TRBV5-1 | CASSYSVDSGANVLTF
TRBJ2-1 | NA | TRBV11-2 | CASSSGLAGHNEQFF
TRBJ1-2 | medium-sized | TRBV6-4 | CASIAGDYGYTF
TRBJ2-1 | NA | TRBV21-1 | CASSSNLLATEQFF
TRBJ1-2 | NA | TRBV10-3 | CAISVRGLDKDYGYTF
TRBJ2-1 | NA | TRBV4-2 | CASSQDRAGWGNEQFF
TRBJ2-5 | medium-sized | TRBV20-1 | CSARAVGTSGMSETQYF
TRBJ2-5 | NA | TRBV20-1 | CSANRLEGGETQYF
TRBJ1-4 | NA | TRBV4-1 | CASSPWGRAPEKLFF
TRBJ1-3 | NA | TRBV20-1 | CSARDLPLSGNTIYF
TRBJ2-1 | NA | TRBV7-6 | CASSRISGTSNEQFF
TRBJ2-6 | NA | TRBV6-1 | CASSESTGVGANVLTF
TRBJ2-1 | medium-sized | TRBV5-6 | CASSLDGRAFGEQFF
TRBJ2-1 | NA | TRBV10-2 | CASSESNRADEQFF
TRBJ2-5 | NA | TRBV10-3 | CAISAAAGETQYF
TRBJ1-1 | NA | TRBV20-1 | CSARTLGQGIKEAFF
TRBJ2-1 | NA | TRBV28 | CASRVLSTITGTGLYNEQFF
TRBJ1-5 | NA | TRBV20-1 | CSARDPAGEYQPQHF
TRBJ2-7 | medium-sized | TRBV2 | CASSESGWGTPYEQYF
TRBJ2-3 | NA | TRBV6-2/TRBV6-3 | CASTEQITDTQYF
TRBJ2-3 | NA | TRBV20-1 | CSASPGVRTDTQYF
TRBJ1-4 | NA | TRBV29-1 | CSVAGPGVEKLFF